This T cell receptor (beta chain) was recovered during a study of cytomegalovirus exposure and HLA in healthy donors. Whole-study context: Just over 80% of 350 to 400 genotyped donors fell in the Caucasian-associated ancestry cluster. Whole-study findings and limits: What a later analysis reportedly showed was that an Asian-associated ancestry cluster had fewer N-insertions than the approximately 670-donor mean.

Per the germline V gene, CDR1 is MNHEY and CDR2 is SVGAGI. This CDR3 has 15 amino acids. V was pared by 4 bases and J by 9 bases, with 19 bases between. For this clone: Its antigen is as yet unknown.

The study ran its PCR with 60 Vbeta and 13 Jbeta primers. Assay used: immunoSEQ multiplex PCR; TCRdb lists only in-frame clones, some missing. The sample has 85,000 to 100,000 clones, roughly 80% seen once. Sequenced input: PBMCs. The clonotype originates from a girl aged 2 to 9 in good health and CMV-seropositive. The chain employs TRBV6-5 and TRBJ2-1; the D gene is possibly TRBD2 (7 bases). The DNA of the CDR3 is TGTGCCAGCAGTTGGGGTGGCGGGGGCCTTCCTGAGCAGTTCTTC. Translation gives CASSWGGGGLPEQFF.